Each of the 21 T cell receptor beta chains below was sequenced from the same sample in a study of graft-versus-host responses after intestinal transplantation. Assay used: immunoSEQ multiplex PCR; TCRdb lists only in-frame clones, some missing. The sample consists of over 15,000 clones, over 70% of them appearing once. The source material was PBMCs, sampled approximately 16 weeks after intestinal transplant. All receptors derive from a human patient who received an intestinal transplant, so some T cells may come from the graft donor.

This chain links TRBV6-6 with TRBJ2-4, with D unclear. Trimming took off 5 bases at V and 0 bases at J, with 2 bases between the two ends. Germline V gene sequence: CDR1 MNHNY, CDR2 SVGAGI (reference sequence). This CDR3 comprises 12 residues. The CDR3 loop reads CASSLAKNIQYF. The DNA for the CDR3 is TGTGCCAGCAGTCTAGCCAAAAACATTCAGTACTTC.

The chain links TRBV6-5 to TRBJ2-2, with 8 bases identical to TRBD1. The CDR3 contains 16 residues. Germline CDR1 reads MNHEY; CDR2 reads SVGAGI. The junction had 4 bases not matched to a gene; V was cut back by 4 bases and J by 0 bases. The CDR3 bases are TGTGCCAGCAGTTCTTTGACAGGGGCGAACACCGGGGAGCTGTTTTTT. Protein: CASSSLTGANTGELFF.

The chain is built from TRBV4-1 and TRBJ2-1, with TRBD2 identical over 9 bases. The CDR3 consists of 16 residues. CDR1 is MGHRA and CDR2 is YSYEKL in the germline V gene. V trimming: 2 bases; J trimming: 8 bases; junction bases outside the gene matches: 10. CDR3 sequence: CASSQYSGSLLDEQFF. The CDR3 bases are TGCGCCAGCAGCCAATATAGCGGGAGTTTATTAGATGAGCAGTTCTTC.

The rearrangement uses TRBV5-5 and TRBJ2-1; D is unclear. The CDR3 sequence is 16 residues long. V lost 1 base and J 9 bases, leaving 20 bases between the germline ends. CDR1 SGHKS and CDR2 YYEKEE come from the germline V gene (reference sequence). The CDR3, as DNA: TGTGCCAGCAGCTTGTTCCCAAAACTACCGCCCCGTGAGCAGTTCTTC. This codes for CASSLFPKLPPREQFF.

This clone was seen only once. In DNA form, the CDR3 reads TGTGCCAGCACCGACCCCACAGGGGCCCTTTCACCCCTCCACTTT. Encoded protein: CASTDPTGALSPLHF. The V and J genes are TRBV28 and TRBJ1-6; TRBD1 agrees at 7 bases. The CDR3 loop spans 15 amino acids. CDR1 and CDR2 from the germline V gene are MDHEN and SYDVKM. V shed 7 bases, J shed 9 bases, and the junction held 12 bases outside the gene matches.

The CDR3 here is CASSQAIGQGGEETQYF. CDR3 sequence (DNA): TGCGCCAGCAGCCAAGCGATTGGGCAGGGGGGTGAAGAGACCCAGTACTTC. J is TRBJ2-5 and V is TRBV4-3; the D gene is possibly TRBD1 (7 bases). V was cut by 1 base and J by 3 bases, with 18 bases left in between. The length of the CDR3 is 17 residues. Germline V CDR1 and CDR2: LGHNA, YSLEER.

The gene calls are TRBV10-1 and TRBJ2-1; maybe TRBD2 (6 bases). Trimming took 6 bases from V and 10 from J, leaving 13 bases between them. There are 12 residues in the CDR3. The germline CDR1 and CDR2 sequences are WNHNN and SYGVQD (reference sequence). CDR3 sequence: CASSRLAGEQFF. CDR3 coding DNA: TGCGCCAGCAGCCGACTCGCGGGGGAGCAGTTCTTC.

This chain uses TRBV5-1 with TRBJ1-2; tentative D call: TRBD1 (6 bases). Germline V gene data show CDR1 as SGHRS and CDR2 as YFSETQ. The CDR3 contains 14 residues. The ends were cut back, 2 bases at V and 3 bases at J, with 11 bases in the middle. This CDR3 is CASSFSSGDYGYTF. CDR3 sequence (DNA): TGCGCCAGCAGCTTTTCCTCAGGGGACTATGGCTACACCTTC. The whole variable domain, filled in from reference TRBV5-1 and TRBJ1-2, reads KAGVTQTPRYLIKTRGQQVTLSCSPISGHRSVSWYQQTPGQGLQFLFEYFSETQRNKGNFPGRFSGRQFSNSRSEMNVSTLELGDSALYLCASSFSSGDYGYTFGSGTRLTVV.

J is TRBJ1-5 and V is TRBV27; D not resolved. CDR1 and CDR2 from the germline V gene are MNHEY and SMNVEV (reference sequence). The CDR3 extends over 14 amino acids. V was clipped by 5 bases and J by 5 bases, with 13 bases between them. CDR3 nucleotides: TGTGCCAGCAGTGAGGCTGCATCTTATCAGCCCCAGCATTTT. Protein product: CASSEAASYQPQHF.

The CDR3 loop reads CASSVATRTEAFF. The CDR3 nucleotides read TGTGCCAGCAGCGTAGCTACTCGAACTGAAGCTTTCTTT. This chain connects TRBV9 to TRBJ1-1; no reliable D call. V lost 0 bases and J 5 bases, leaving 8 bases between the germline ends. The germline V gene encodes CDR1 SGDLS and CDR2 YYNGEE. The CDR3 totals 13 residues. Looking up the rest from reference TRBV9 and TRBJ1-1 gives the full variable domain: DSGVTQTPKHLITATGQRVTLRCSPRSGDLSVYWYQQSLDQGLQFLIQYYNGEERAKGNILERFSAQQFPDLHSELNLSSLELGDSALYFCASSVATRTEAFFGQGTRLTVV.

J is TRBJ2-7 and V is TRBV5-4; D is undetermined. There are 11 residues in the CDR3. The V gene lost 0 bases and the J gene lost 5 bases, with 3 bases spanning the gap. Looked up from germline, CDR1 is SGHNT and CDR2 is YYREEE (reference sequence). CDR3 sequence (DNA): TGTGCCAGCAGCTTGGCCCACGAGCAGTACTTC. Translating gives CASSLAHEQYF. The full variable domain, its missing parts supplied by reference TRBV5-4 and TRBJ2-7, is ETGVTQSPTHLIKTRGQQVTLRCSSQSGHNTVSWYQQALGQGPQFIFQYYREEENGRGNFPPRFSGLQFPNYSSELNVNALELDDSALYLCASSLAHEQYFGPGTRLTVT.

The rearrangement links TRBV7-6 to TRBJ2-5, with D unresolved. This CDR3 is built from 14 residues. Trimming removed 5 bases at V and 1 base at J, with 11 bases between. Germline values: CDR1 SGHVS, CDR2 FNYEAQ. CDR3 in DNA: TGTGCCAGCAGCCCCCTCAGTGTCCAAGAGACCCAGTACTTC. Its translation: CASSPLSVQETQYF.

J is TRBJ2-1 and V is TRBV6-5; no reliable D call. CDR1 and CDR2 (germline): MNHEY, SVGAGI. V dropped 6 bases and J dropped 5 bases, with 17 bases sitting between them. The CDR3 spans 15 residues. The CDR3 bases are TGTGCCAGCAGCCGTTACCCAGTTTCGAACAATGAGCAGTTCTTC. Translation: CASSRYPVSNNEQFF.

V gene TRBV6-6 combines with J gene TRBJ2-7, with a possible D match to TRBD1 (6 bases). The CDR3 is 14 residues long. The V end lost 2 bases, the J end lost 2 bases, and 10 bases lay between the germline ends. The germline V gene encodes CDR1 MNHNY and CDR2 SVGAGI (reference sequence). CDR3 in DNA: TGTGCCAGCAGTTACGGGGGCAGGGCCTACGAGCAGTACTTC. Its translation is CASSYGGRAYEQYF.

CDR3 amino acids: CASSIIAGYNEQFF. The CDR3 DNA follows: TGTGCCAGTAGTATAATAGCGGGATACAATGAGCAGTTCTTC. The chain joins TRBV19 to TRBJ2-1, with 8 bases lining up with TRBD2. This CDR3 is built from 14 residues. CDR1 LNHDA and CDR2 SQIVND come from the germline V gene (reference sequence). V trimming: 2 bases; J trimming: 4 bases; junction bases outside the gene matches: 1.

The CDR3 is CASSPGGRPYNEQFF. CDR3 coding DNA: TGTGCCAGCAGCCCGGGGGGGCGGCCCTACAATGAGCAGTTCTTC. This rearrangement joins TRBV5-8 to TRBJ2-1; 8 bases align to TRBD2. Per germline, CDR1 SGHTS and CDR2 YDEGEE. The junction had 5 bases not matched to a gene; V was cut back by 4 bases and J by 2 bases. The CDR3 contains 15 residues.

This rearrangement joins TRBV28 to TRBJ2-3, with 7 positions matching TRBD2. Germline V gene lookup returns CDR1 MDHEN and CDR2 SYDVKM. This CDR3 is 17 amino acids long. Trimming cost V 6 bases and J 3 bases; bases outside gene matches: 15. The CDR3 nucleotides read TGTGCCAGCAGGCCTCCCACCGGCGGGAGTATAACAGATACGCAGTATTTT. It encodes CASRPPTGGSITDTQYF.

The J gene is TRBJ2-5, the V gene TRBV5-1; possibly TRBD2 for D (5 bases). With 4 bases removed from V and 1 base from J, the gap between germline ends came to 8 bases. Germline CDR1 and CDR2: SGHRS and YFSETQ. The CDR3 has 13 amino acids. CDR3 DNA: TGCGCCAGCAGCCGGGATCTCCAAGAGACCCAGTACTTC. It encodes CASSRDLQETQYF.

The J gene is TRBJ1-1, the V gene TRBV21-1; the table's D call TRBD1 went unverified against the DNA. TRBV21-1 is reported as a pseudogene. This CDR3 is 14 amino acids long. The CDR3 DNA reads as TGTGCCAGCCGAGGAGACAGGGTTGGCACTGAAGCTTTCTTT. It yields the protein CASRGDRVGTEAFF.

The chain is built from TRBV18 and TRBJ2-1; D is tentatively TRBD1 or TRBD2 (5 bases each). V lost 4 bases and J 3 bases, leaving 16 bases between the germline ends. Germline lookup yields CDR1 KGHSH and CDR2 LQKENI. This CDR3 comprises 16 residues. The CDR3 sequence: CASSLPGQPHYNEQFF. CDR3 nucleotides: TGTGCCAGCTCACTTCCGGGGCAGCCACACTACAATGAGCAGTTCTTC.

The chain employs TRBV14 and TRBJ1-4, with D unresolved. Germline loops: CDR1 SGHDN, CDR2 FVKESK. V shed 1 base and J shed 7 bases, with 13 bases lying between them. The CDR3 spans 15 residues. The CDR3 DNA follows: TGTGCCAGCAGCCAAGCCCTCACCCCGAGTGAAAAACTGTTTTTT. Translation gives CASSQALTPSEKLFF.